These 21 T cell receptor beta chains were all obtained from the same sample, sequenced in a study of shared clonotypes between healthy human individuals. The protocol was immunoSEQ multiplex PCR, while the TCRdb copy is restricted to in-frame clones and leaves out a portion. The sample holds 1,400,000 or so clones, 98% seen once. Sample: naive CD4+ T cells sorted from blood. Subset in this sample: CD45RA+ positively selected. Every receptor here comes from a man aged 25-40 years in good health.

As for this clone: Other DNA sequences in this sample translate to the same CDR3. The J gene is TRBJ2-1, the V gene TRBV9; D is ambiguous. Germline V lookup: CDR1 SGDLS, CDR2 YYNGEE. The CDR3 runs 11 residues. Trimming took 0 bases from V and 6 from J, leaving 1 base between them. The CDR3 is CASSVANEQFF. CDR3 bases: TGTGCCAGCAGCGTAGCCAATGAGCAGTTCTTC.

This rearrangement joins TRBV11-2 to TRBJ2-2; 8 nucleotides match TRBD1. The germline V gene has CDR1 SGHAT and CDR2 FQNNGV. V was clipped by 3 bases and J by 6 bases; unmatched bases: 9. The CDR3 has 16 residues. For the CDR3, the DNA is TGTGCCAGCAGCTTGCGCAGGGGGCGAGTTTCCGGGGAGCTGTTTTTT. Its protein is CASSLRRGRVSGELFF.

This chain joins TRBV4-1 and TRBJ2-1; 9 nucleotides line up with TRBD2. Germline values: CDR1 MGHRA, CDR2 YSYEKL. The J segment lost 2 bases and the V segment lost 1 base, leaving 6 bases of the junction unmatched. This CDR3 contains 17 residues. The CDR3 DNA follows: TGCGCCAGCAGCCAAGGTCGAAGACTAGCGGCCTACAATGAGCAGTTCTTC. Residues: CASSQGRRLAAYNEQFF.

V and J are TRBV25-1 and TRBJ1-5; D is perhaps TRBD1 (5 bases). Trimming removed 3 bases from V and 2 bases from J, with 8 bases in between. CDR1 is MGHDK and CDR2 is SYGVNS in the germline V gene. The CDR3 covers 14 residues. The CDR3 coding sequence is TGTGCCAGCAGTGATGCACAGGGCAATCAGCCCCAGCATTTT. The encoded protein is CASSDAQGNQPQHF. Looking up the rest from reference TRBV25-1 and TRBJ1-5 gives the full variable domain: EADIYQTPRYLVIGTGKKITLECSQTMGHDKMYWYQQDPGMELHLIHYSYGVNSTEKGDLSSESTVSRIRTEHFPLTLESARPSHTSQYLCASSDAQGNQPQHFGDGTRLSIL.

J is TRBJ2-3 and V is TRBV19; D tentatively reads TRBD1 or TRBD2 (6 bases each). V gave up 11 bases and J gave up 1 base, with 16 bases separating them. Germline V gene lookup returns CDR1 LNHDA and CDR2 SQIVND (reference sequence). The CDR3 totals 14 residues. The DNA for the CDR3 is TGTGCCTCTCTCGGGGGCTCGGGCACAGATACGCAGTATTTT. Translating it yields CASLGGSGTDTQYF.

In DNA, the CDR3 is TGTGCCAGCAGTAACCTACTAGCGCCCAGCTCCTACGAGCAGTACTTC. The encoded protein is CASSNLLAPSSYEQYF. The V call is TRBV27, the J call TRBJ2-7, with TRBD2 identical over 7 bases. With V trimmed by 5 bases and J by 0 bases, 10 bases remained unmatched. The CDR3 contains 16 residues. The germline gives CDR1 MNHEY, CDR2 SMNVEV (reference sequence).

This chain joins TRBV7-6 and TRBJ2-1, with a weak D call TRBD1 (6 bases). The V end was cut by 7 bases, the J end by 5 bases, with 15 bases between. CDR1 and CDR2 (germline): SGHVS, FNYEAQ. CDR3 length: 14 amino acids. The CDR3 loop is CASTRQAFHNEQFF. CDR3 DNA: TGTGCCAGCACTCGACAGGCATTTCACAATGAGCAGTTCTTC.

The V gene is TRBV6-6, the J gene TRBJ1-5; the D is unclear. The V gene's germline CDR1 is MNHNY and CDR2 SVGAGI (reference sequence). Trimming cost V 5 bases and J 4 bases, with 15 bases left between them. The CDR3 has 15 amino acids. The CDR3 spells CASSHGFPGNQPQHF. The CDR3 DNA follows: TGTGCCAGCAGTCACGGCTTCCCGGGGAATCAGCCCCAGCATTTT.

The chain has TRBV6-5 and TRBJ2-1; maybe TRBD2 (6 bases). The germline CDR1 and CDR2 sequences are MNHEY and SVGAGI. Between the trimmed V and J ends, which lost 2 bases and 2 bases, there was a span of 10 bases. The CDR3 extends over 15 amino acids. The CDR3 loop reads CASSYDQRAYNEQFF. DNA for the CDR3: TGTGCCAGCAGTTACGACCAGCGGGCCTACAATGAGCAGTTCTTC.

This chain joins TRBV11-3 and TRBJ2-5, with 11 bases aligning to TRBD2. V lost 0 bases, J lost 5 bases, and 11 bases stayed unmatched. CDR1 and CDR2 from the germline V gene are SGHNT and YENEEA. This CDR3 is built from 18 residues. CDR3 nucleotide sequence: TGTGCCAGCAGCTTAGATCCCCCGGGACTAGCGGCTAGGGAGACCCAGTACTTC. Its protein is CASSLDPPGLAARETQYF.

V and J are TRBV4-3 and TRBJ1-5; tentatively, D is TRBD1 (6 bases). The germline V gene has CDR1 LGHNA and CDR2 YSLEER. Trimming took off 0 bases at V and 7 bases at J, with 13 bases between the two ends. There are 15 residues in the CDR3. Here the CDR3 reads CASSQDLQGGQPQHF. The CDR3 nucleotides are TGCGCCAGCAGCCAAGATCTACAGGGCGGCCAGCCCCAGCATTTT.

The chain couples TRBV4-3 to TRBJ1-2; possibly TRBD1 for D (6 bases). Looked up from germline, CDR1 is LGHNA and CDR2 is YSLEER. The CDR3 is 15 amino acids. The V end was cut by 4 bases, the J end by 5 bases, with 17 bases between. The CDR3 nucleotides are TGCGCCAGCAGCCTCCAAAGACAGGAGCAATATGGCTACACCTTC. It is translated as CASSLQRQEQYGYTF.

This clone was observed a single time. The CDR3 loop reads CASSIVPGGEQYF. The DNA for the CDR3 is TGTGCCAGTAGTATAGTCCCAGGGGGCGAGCAGTACTTC. The V and J genes are TRBV19 and TRBJ2-7, with TRBD1 identical over 7 bases. Germline V gene lookup returns CDR1 LNHDA and CDR2 SQIVND (reference sequence). The CDR3 length is 13 residues. V lost 1 base, J lost 6 bases, and 3 bases stayed unmatched.

The chain joins TRBV5-5 to TRBJ2-3; D is unclear. The germline V gene has CDR1 SGHKS and CDR2 YYEKEE (reference sequence). Trimming took off 0 bases at V and 4 bases at J, with 12 bases between the two ends. The length of the CDR3 is 15 residues. The CDR3 protein is CASSLARINADTQYF. The DNA of the CDR3 is TGTGCCAGCAGCTTGGCCCGGATCAACGCAGATACGCAGTATTTT.

This chain joins TRBV4-1 and TRBJ2-7; 7 bases line up with TRBD2. V gave up 0 bases and J gave up 0 bases; unmatched junction bases: 8. Looked up from germline, CDR1 is MGHRA and CDR2 is YSYEKL. The CDR3 is 17 amino acids. Here the CDR3 reads CASSQDKQAGFSYEQYF. The CDR3, as DNA: TGCGCCAGCAGCCAAGATAAGCAAGCGGGGTTCTCCTACGAGCAGTACTTC.

The gene calls are TRBV5-4 and TRBJ2-6; D tentatively reads TRBD1 or TRBD2 (6 bases each). The germline V gene encodes CDR1 SGHNT and CDR2 YYREEE (reference sequence). V was clipped by 0 bases and J by 0 bases, with 16 bases between them. The CDR3 runs to 19 residues. The chain's CDR3 is CASSLAGGLLTSGANVLTF. CDR3 nucleotides: TGTGCCAGCAGCTTGGCCGGGGGCCTCCTGACCTCTGGGGCCAACGTCCTGACTTTC.

This clone was detected only once. The chain employs TRBV7-9 and TRBJ2-1; no reliable D call. Germline V CDR1 and CDR2: SEHNR, FQNEAQ (reference sequence). The CDR3 length is 15 residues. The V and J ends lost 6 bases and 10 bases respectively, with 22 bases between them. The CDR3 protein is CASSPFLGRLDEQFF. The CDR3 region has the DNA TGTGCCAGCAGTCCCTTCCTGGGTCGGCTAGACGAGCAGTTCTTC.

The CDR3 DNA is TGTGCCAGCAGACTAGCGGGAGGTTGGAATGAGCAGTTCTTC. Protein product: CASRLAGGWNEQFF. The rearrangement joins TRBV2 to TRBJ2-1; 12 positions match TRBD2. The germline CDR1 and CDR2 sequences are SNHLY and FYNNEI. Trimming at V came to 6 bases and at J to 7 bases, leaving 4 bases not matched to a gene. The CDR3 extends over 14 amino acids.

V is TRBV6-1 and J is TRBJ1-3; TRBD1 might be the D (5 bases). The CDR3 has 14 residues. Trimming took off 2 bases at V and 9 bases at J, with 14 bases between the two ends. Looked up from germline, CDR1 is MNHNS and CDR2 is SASEGT. CDR3 sequence reads: CASSEKGPYRTIYF. CDR3 nucleotide sequence: TGTGCCAGCAGTGAAAAGGGACCCTACCGCACCATATATTTT.

The chain combines TRBV7-2 with TRBJ2-5, with unresolved D. The germline CDR1 and CDR2 sequences are SGHTA and FQGNSA. This CDR3 region has 14 residues. The V end lost 3 bases, the J end lost 5 bases, and 13 bases lay between the germline ends. The CDR3 spells CASSFVGFEETQYF. As DNA, the CDR3 is TGTGCCAGCAGCTTTGTTGGTTTCGAGGAGACCCAGTACTTC.

This chain links TRBV7-9 with TRBJ1-1; no definite D call. The length of the CDR3 is 14 residues. The V gene lost 1 base and the J gene lost 1 base, with 7 bases spanning the gap. Germline V gene data show CDR1 as SEHNR and CDR2 as FQNEAQ (reference sequence). Here the CDR3 DNA reads TGTGCCAGCAGCTTAGGTAAGGGGAACACTGAAGCTTTCTTT. Protein: CASSLGKGNTEAFF.